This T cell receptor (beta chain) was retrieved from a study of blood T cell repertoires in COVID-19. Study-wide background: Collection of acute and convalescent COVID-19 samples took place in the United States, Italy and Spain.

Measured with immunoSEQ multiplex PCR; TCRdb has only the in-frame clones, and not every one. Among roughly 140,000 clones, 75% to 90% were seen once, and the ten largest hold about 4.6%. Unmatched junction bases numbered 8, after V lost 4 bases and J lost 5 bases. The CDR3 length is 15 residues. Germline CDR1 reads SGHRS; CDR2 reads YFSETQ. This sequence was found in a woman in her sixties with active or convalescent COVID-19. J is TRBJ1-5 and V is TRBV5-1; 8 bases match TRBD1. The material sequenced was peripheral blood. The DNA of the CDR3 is TGCGCCAGCAGCCTTGTGGCAGGGGGCGATCAGCCCCAGCATTTT. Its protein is CASSLVAGGDQPQHF.